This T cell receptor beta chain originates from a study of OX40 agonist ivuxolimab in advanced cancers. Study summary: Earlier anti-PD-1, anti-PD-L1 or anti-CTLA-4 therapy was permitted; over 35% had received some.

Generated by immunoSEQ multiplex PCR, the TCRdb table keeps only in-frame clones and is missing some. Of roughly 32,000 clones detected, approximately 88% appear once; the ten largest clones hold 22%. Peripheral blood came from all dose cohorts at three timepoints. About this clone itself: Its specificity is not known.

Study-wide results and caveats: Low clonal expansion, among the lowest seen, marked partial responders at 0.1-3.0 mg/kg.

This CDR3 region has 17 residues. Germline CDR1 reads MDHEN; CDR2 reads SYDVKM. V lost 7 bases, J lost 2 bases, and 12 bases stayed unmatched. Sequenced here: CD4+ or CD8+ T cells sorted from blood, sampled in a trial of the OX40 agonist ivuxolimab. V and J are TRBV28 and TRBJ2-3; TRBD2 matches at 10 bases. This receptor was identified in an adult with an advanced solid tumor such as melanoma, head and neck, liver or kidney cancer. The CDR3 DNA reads TGTGCCAGCAACCCACTAGCGGGAAGAGGGCCCACAGATACGCAGTATTTT. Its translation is CASNPLAGRGPTDTQYF.